This T cell receptor beta chain is drawn from a study of blood T cells in healthy people across ages. Study overall: T cells yielded about one barcoded beta molecule per two cells through template switching. Whole-study findings and limits: Among T cells, TCR beta diversity per million cells dropped roughly linearly as age rose.

Primed by a sample-barcoded 5' primer and a J-beta primer mix, a second PCR proceeded for roughly 6 to 12 cycles. TCRdb redid the calling of the 5' RACE reads with MiXCR, one entry per CDR3 protein. This table holds 1.5 million or so distinct CDR3 sequences, less than 45% found once. Of note for this clonotype: The antigen remains undetermined.

The CDR3 sequence is 18 residues long. V gave up 3 bases and J gave up 2 bases; unmatched junction bases: 9. The sample consisted of blood. V is TRBV12-3 or TRBV12-4 and J is TRBJ1-5, with 11 bases that match TRBD1. This receptor was taken from a woman between 18 and 29 years old in good health. In nucleotides, the CDR3 is TGTGCCAGCAGTTTCAATGGACAGGGGGCGTTTGGCAATCAGCCCCAGCATTTT. Translation gives CASSFNGQGAFGNQPQHF.